These T cell receptor beta chains were read from a single sample in a study of control samples from healthy donors and cancer patients. The table came from immunoSEQ multiplex PCR; TCRdb's copy has only in-frame clones and leaves some out. The sample includes around 170,000 clones, around 88% of them seen just once. Sequencing input: blood. These receptor sequences come from a woman aged 30 to 39 in good health. Both conserved end residues are part of each CDR3. A D gene is named only where the DNA matches it firmly. Expanded clones are given a class, and other clones once, few, many or no size at all.

D gene | J gene | V gene | clone size | CDR3 protein | CDR3 DNA
TRBD1 | TRBJ1-2 | TRBV19 | NA | CASSTRGGYTF | TGTGCCAGTAGCACCAGGGGGGGCTACACCTTC
NA | TRBJ2-3 | TRBV10-1 | NA | CASSESRECGGDVDTQYF | TGCGCCAGCAGTGAGTCGAGAGAATGTGGGGGAGACGTAGATACGCAGTATTTT
NA | TRBJ2-3 | TRBV27 | once | CASSPPGRGKSGEDTQYF | TGTGCCAGCAGTCCCCCGGGGCGGGGGAAATCAGGGGAAGATACGCAGTATTTT
TRBD2 | TRBJ2-7 | TRBV6-5 | NA | CASREGTSRYEQYF | TGTGCCAGCAGAGAGGGGACTAGTAGGTACGAGCAGTACTTC
TRBD1 | TRBJ1-5 | TRBV19 | NA | CATGGQGSQHF | TGTGCCACCGGGGGACAGGGTTCCCAGCATTTT
NA | TRBJ2-2 | TRBV4-1 | NA | CASSLTRGTGELFF | TGCGCCAGCAGCCTCACCCGGGGGACCGGGGAGCTGTTTTTT
NA | TRBJ1-5 | TRBV6-5 | NA | CASSQGNNQPQHF | TGTGCCAGCAGTCAGGGGAACAATCAGCCCCAGCATTTT
NA | TRBJ1-5 | TRBV5-5 | NA | CASSFSGESRSQHF | TGTGCCAGCAGCTTTAGTGGGGAATCTAGGTCCCAGCATTTT
NA | TRBJ1-1 | TRBV11-2 | NA | CASSSPRQGPLKAFF | TGTGCCAGCAGCTCCCCGCGGCAGGGTCCGCTGAAAGCTTTCTTT
NA | TRBJ2-7 | TRBV15 | once | CATSRDHRPNFYEQYF | TGTGCCACCAGCAGGGACCACCGACCAAACTTCTACGAGCAGTACTTC
TRBD2 | TRBJ2-3 | TRBV14 | NA | CASSLSGRGQYF | TGTGCCAGCAGCCTCAGCGGGAGGGGGCAGTATTTT
TRBD1 | TRBJ1-1 | TRBV19 | NA | CASRRTGAAGTEAFF | TGTGCCAGTAGGAGGACAGGGGCCGCAGGGACTGAAGCTTTCTTT
NA | TRBJ1-1 | TRBV6-5 | NA | CATSTLNTEAFF | TGTGCCACCTCGACATTGAACACTGAAGCTTTCTTT
TRBD1 | TRBJ2-1 | TRBV24-1 | NA | CATQIAGGYNEQFF | TGTGCCACCCAGATAGCAGGGGGCTACAATGAGCAGTTCTTC
NA | TRBJ1-2 | TRBV19 | NA | CASSIYTGTGYGYTF | TGTGCCAGTAGTATATACACCGGGACTGGTTATGGCTACACCTTC
TRBD1 | TRBJ1-1 | TRBV6-5 | NA | CASLRTGLAEAFF | TGTGCCAGCCTGCGGACAGGATTAGCTGAAGCTTTCTTT
TRBD1 | TRBJ2-7 | TRBV29-1 | NA | CSVSGQGGSYEQYF | TGCAGCGTTTCAGGACAGGGTGGGTCCTACGAGCAGTACTTC